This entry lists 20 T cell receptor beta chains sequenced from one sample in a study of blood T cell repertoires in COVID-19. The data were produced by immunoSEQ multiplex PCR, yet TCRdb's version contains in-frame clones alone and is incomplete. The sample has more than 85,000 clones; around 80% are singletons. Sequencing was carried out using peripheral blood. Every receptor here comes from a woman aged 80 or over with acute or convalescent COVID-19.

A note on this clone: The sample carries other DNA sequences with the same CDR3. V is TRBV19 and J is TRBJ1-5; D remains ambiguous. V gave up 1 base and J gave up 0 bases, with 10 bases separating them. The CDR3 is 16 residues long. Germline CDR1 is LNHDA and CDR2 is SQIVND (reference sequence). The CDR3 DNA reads TGTGCCAGTAGTATAGGTCGAGGTTATAGCAATCAGCCCCAGCATTTT. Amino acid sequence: CASSIGRGYSNQPQHF. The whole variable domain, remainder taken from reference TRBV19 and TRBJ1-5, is DGGITQSPKYLFRKEGQNVTLSCEQNLNHDAMYWYRQDPGQGLRLIYYSQIVNDFQKGDIAEGYSVSREKKESFPLTVTSAQKNPTAFYLCASSIGRGYSNQPQHFGDGTRLSIL.

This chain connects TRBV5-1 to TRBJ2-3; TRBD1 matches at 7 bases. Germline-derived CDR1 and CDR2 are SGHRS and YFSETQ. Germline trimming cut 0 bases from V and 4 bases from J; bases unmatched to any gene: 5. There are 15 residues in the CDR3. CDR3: CASSLDTGVADTQYF. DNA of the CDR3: TGCGCCAGCAGCTTGGATACAGGGGTGGCAGATACGCAGTATTTT.

Here the CDR3 reads CASGLTGVNTEAFF. CDR3 bases: TGTGCCAGCGGTTTGACAGGGGTGAACACTGAAGCTTTCTTT. This chain uses TRBV6-5 with TRBJ1-1; TRBD1 matches at 8 bases. The CDR3 loop spans 14 amino acids. Germline V gene data show CDR1 as MNHEY and CDR2 as SVGAGI. V lost 8 bases, J lost 0 bases, and 5 bases stayed unmatched.

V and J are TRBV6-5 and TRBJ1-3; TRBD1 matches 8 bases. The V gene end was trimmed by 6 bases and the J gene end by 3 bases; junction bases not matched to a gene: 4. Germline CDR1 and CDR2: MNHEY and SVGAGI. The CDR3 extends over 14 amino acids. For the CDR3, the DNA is TGTGCCAGCAGCATTGGACAGGGTGGAAACACCATATATTTT. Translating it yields CASSIGQGGNTIYF.

CDR3 amino acids: CASSPATGSGGYTF. CDR3 coding DNA: TGCGCCAGCAGTCCAGCGACAGGATCGGGCGGCTACACCTTC. The rearrangement uses TRBV10-1 and TRBJ1-2, with a possible D match to TRBD1 (6 bases). The CDR3 is 14 amino acids. Germline V CDR1 and CDR2: WNHNN, SYGVQD (reference sequence). The germline V and J ends were trimmed by 5 bases and 8 bases, with 18 bases remaining between them.

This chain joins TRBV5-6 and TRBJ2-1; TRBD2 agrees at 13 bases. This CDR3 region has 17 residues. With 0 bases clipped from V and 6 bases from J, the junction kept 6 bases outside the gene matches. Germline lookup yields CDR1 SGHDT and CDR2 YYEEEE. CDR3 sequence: CASSLVRLAGGFNEQFF. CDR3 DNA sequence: TGTGCCAGCAGCTTGGTCAGACTAGCGGGAGGTTTCAATGAGCAGTTCTTC. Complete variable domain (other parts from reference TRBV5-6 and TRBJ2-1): DAGVTQSPTHLIKTRGQQVTLRCSPKSGHDTVSWYQQALGQGPQFIFQYYEEEERQRGNFPDRFSGHQFPNYSSELNVNALLLGDSALYLCASSLVRLAGGFNEQFFGPGTRLTVL.

The CDR3 nucleotides are TGTGCCAGCAGCTTAAGGCAGGGTGGAAACACCATATATTTT. Translated, it gives CASSLRQGGNTIYF. This rearrangement joins TRBV13 to TRBJ1-3, with D perhaps matching TRBD1 (5 bases). This CDR3 is 14 amino acids long. The germline V gene encodes CDR1 PRHDT and CDR2 FYEKMQ (reference sequence). V gave up 2 bases and J gave up 3 bases, with 8 bases separating them.

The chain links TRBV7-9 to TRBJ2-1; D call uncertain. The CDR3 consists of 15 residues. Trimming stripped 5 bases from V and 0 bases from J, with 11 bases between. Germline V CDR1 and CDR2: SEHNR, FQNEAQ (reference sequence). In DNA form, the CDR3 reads TGTGCCAGCAGCCCCTACTTCCTCTCCTACAATGAGCAGTTCTTC. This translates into CASSPYFLSYNEQFF.

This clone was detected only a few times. This CDR3 reads CASSLAAIAHNEQFF. The DNA of the CDR3 is TGTGCCAGTAGTTTAGCGGCAATAGCCCACAATGAGCAGTTCTTC. The rearrangement joins TRBV19 to TRBJ2-1, with D possibly matching TRBD2 (6 bases). The ends were cut back, 5 bases at V and 5 bases at J, with 16 bases in the middle. The CDR3 extends over 15 amino acids. CDR1 LNHDA and CDR2 SQIVND come from the germline V gene (reference sequence).

This CDR3 reads CASSQQGDTQYF. The CDR3 nucleotides read TGTGCCAGCAGCCAGCAGGGGGATACGCAGTATTTT. The chain recombines TRBV7-8 with TRBJ2-3; D perhaps matches TRBD1 (6 bases). CDR1 and CDR2 (germline): SGHVS, FQNEAQ. The length of the CDR3 is 12 residues. V shed 5 bases and J shed 6 bases, with 9 bases lying between them.

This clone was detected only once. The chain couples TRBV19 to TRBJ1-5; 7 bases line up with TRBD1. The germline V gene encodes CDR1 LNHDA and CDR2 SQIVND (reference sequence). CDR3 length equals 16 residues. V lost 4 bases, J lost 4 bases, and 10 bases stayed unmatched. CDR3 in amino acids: CASSTYRDSENQPQHF. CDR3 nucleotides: TGTGCCAGTAGTACTTACCGGGACAGTGAGAATCAGCCCCAGCATTTT. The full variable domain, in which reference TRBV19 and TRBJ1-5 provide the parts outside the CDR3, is DGGITQSPKYLFRKEGQNVTLSCEQNLNHDAMYWYRQDPGQGLRLIYYSQIVNDFQKGDIAEGYSVSREKKESFPLTVTSAQKNPTAFYLCASSTYRDSENQPQHFGDGTRLSIL.

CDR3 bases: TGTGCCAGCAGCCCGACCCGGAGCTCCTACAATGAGCAGTTCTTC. Translating gives CASSPTRSSYNEQFF. The rearrangement joins TRBV3-1 (or the pseudogene TRBV3-2) to TRBJ2-1; no firm D call. V dropped 4 bases and J dropped 0 bases, with 10 bases sitting between them. CDR3 length: 15 amino acids. The germline CDR1 and CDR2 sequences are LGHDT and YNNKEL (reference sequence).

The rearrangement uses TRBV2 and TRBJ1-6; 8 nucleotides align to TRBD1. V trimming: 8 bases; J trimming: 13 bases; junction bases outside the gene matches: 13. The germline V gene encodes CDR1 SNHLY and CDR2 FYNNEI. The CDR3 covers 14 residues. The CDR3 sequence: CASGAGTGEVPLHF. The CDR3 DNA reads TGTGCCAGCGGAGCCGGGACAGGAGAAGTTCCCCTCCACTTT. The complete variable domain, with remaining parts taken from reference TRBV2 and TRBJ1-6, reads EPEVTQTPSHQVTQMGQEVILRCVPISNHLYFYWYRQILGQKVEFLVSFYNNEISEKSEIFDDQFSVERPDGSNFTLKIRSTKLEDSAMYFCASGAGTGEVPLHFGNGTRLTVT.

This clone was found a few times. The CDR3 sequence: CASSEQGNHEQYV. For the CDR3, the DNA is TGTGCCAGCAGTGAACAGGGAAACCACGAGCAGTACGTC. V usage is TRBV6-1 and J usage is TRBJ2-7, with D perhaps TRBD1 (5 bases). V lost 2 bases to trimming and J lost 5 bases, with 10 bases between them. This CDR3 region has 13 residues. Per germline, CDR1 MNHNS and CDR2 SASEGT.

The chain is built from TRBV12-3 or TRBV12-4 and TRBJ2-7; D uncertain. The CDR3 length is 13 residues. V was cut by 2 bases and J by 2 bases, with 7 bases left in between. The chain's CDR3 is CASSLNPAYEQYF. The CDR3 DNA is TGTGCCAGCAGTTTAAACCCGGCCTACGAGCAGTACTTC.

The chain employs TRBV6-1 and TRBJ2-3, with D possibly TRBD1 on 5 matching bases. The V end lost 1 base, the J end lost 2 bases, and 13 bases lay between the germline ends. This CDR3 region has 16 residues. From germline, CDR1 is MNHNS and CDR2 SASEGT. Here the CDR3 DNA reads TGTGCCAGCAGTGAAGAGGGGCGAGCGATCACAGATACGCAGTATTTT. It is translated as CASSEEGRAITDTQYF.

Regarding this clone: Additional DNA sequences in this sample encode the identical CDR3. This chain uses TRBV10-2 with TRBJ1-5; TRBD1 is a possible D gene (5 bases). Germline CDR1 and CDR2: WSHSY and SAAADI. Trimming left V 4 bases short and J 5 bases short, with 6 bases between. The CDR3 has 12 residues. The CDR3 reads CASSGGDQPQHF. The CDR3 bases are TGCGCCAGCAGTGGGGGGGATCAGCCCCAGCATTTT.

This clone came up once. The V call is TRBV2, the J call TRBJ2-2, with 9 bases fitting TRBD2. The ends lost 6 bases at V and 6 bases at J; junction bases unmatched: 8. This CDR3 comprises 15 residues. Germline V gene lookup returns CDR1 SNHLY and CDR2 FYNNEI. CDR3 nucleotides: TGTGCCAGCAGGTTACGGACTAGCGAAGCCGGGGAGCTGTTTTTT. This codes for CASRLRTSEAGELFF. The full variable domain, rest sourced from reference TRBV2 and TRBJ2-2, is EPEVTQTPSHQVTQMGQEVILRCVPISNHLYFYWYRQILGQKVEFLVSFYNNEISEKSEIFDDQFSVERPDGSNFTLKIRSTKLEDSAMYFCASRLRTSEAGELFFGEGSRLTVL.

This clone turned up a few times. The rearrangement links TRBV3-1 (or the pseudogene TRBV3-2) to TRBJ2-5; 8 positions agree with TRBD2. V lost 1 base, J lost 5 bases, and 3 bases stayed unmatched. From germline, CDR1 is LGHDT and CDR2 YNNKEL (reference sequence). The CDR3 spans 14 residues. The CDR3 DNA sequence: TGTGCCAGCAGCCAAGCCCCGGGGGGGGAGACCCAGTACTTC. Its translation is CASSQAPGGETQYF.

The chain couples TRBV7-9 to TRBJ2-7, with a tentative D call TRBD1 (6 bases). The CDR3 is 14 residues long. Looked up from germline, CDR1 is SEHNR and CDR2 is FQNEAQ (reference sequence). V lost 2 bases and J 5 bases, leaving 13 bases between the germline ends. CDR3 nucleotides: TGTGCCAGCAGCTTAACAGGGCCCACCGACGAGCAGTACTTC. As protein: CASSLTGPTDEQYF.